The present entry profiles one T cell receptor (beta chain) with its context. Per the original methods: Reference gene primer amplification gave estimated nucleated cell counts. Only in-frame clones appear in the TCRdb table, and some are missing; sequencing was by immunoSEQ multiplex PCR. Clone size and V and J calls were adopted from that table, with D and trimming inferred from the DNA. The sample has some 200,000 clones, around 89% seen once. V gave up 0 bases and J gave up 2 bases, with 14 bases separating them. In germline, CDR1 is LGHNA, CDR2 YSLEER. The CDR3 covers 16 residues. This record comes from a study of blood T cell repertoires in COVID-19.

V and J are TRBV4-3 and TRBJ2-7; tentative D call: TRBD2 (6 bases). Source material: PBMCs or T cells enriched from blood (not recorded which). The source of this sequence is a woman between 18 and 30 years old who had recovered from COVID-19. CDR3 protein: CASSQDYYGTAYEQYF. The DNA of the CDR3 is TGCGCCAGCAGCCAAGATTACTACGGGACTGCCTACGAGCAGTACTTC.